These 32 T cell receptor beta chains originate from one sample sequenced in a study of blood T cell repertoires in COVID-19. The repertoire was sequenced with immunoSEQ multiplex PCR; TCRdb's copy has only in-frame clones and lacks some. The table lists about 250,000 clones, about 90% of them singletons. The sequenced material came from peripheral blood. The receptors come from a man under 40 with COVID-19, enrolled during active disease.

The chain has TRBV30 and TRBJ1-4, with 8 positions matching TRBD1. Trimming removed 3 bases from V and 8 bases from J; junction bases left unmatched: 11. Germline loops: CDR1 GTSNPN, CDR2 SVGIG (reference sequence). CDR3 size: 15 residues. DNA for the CDR3: TGTGCCTGGAGCCTCACCGGGACAGGAAAGGAAAAACTGTTTTTT. Translating it yields CAWSLTGTGKEKLFF.

This chain connects TRBV5-1 to TRBJ1-1; 9 bases fit TRBD1. This CDR3 is 15 amino acids long. Germline V lookup: CDR1 SGHRS, CDR2 YFSETQ. Trimming cost V 7 bases and J 0 bases; bases outside gene matches: 7. DNA for the CDR3: TGCGCCAGCGCACAGGGGGCAGGCATGAACACTGAAGCTTTCTTT. It codes for CASAQGAGMNTEAFF. The variable domain in full, with the rest retrieved from reference TRBV5-1 and TRBJ1-1, is KAGVTQTPRYLIKTRGQQVTLSCSPISGHRSVSWYQQTPGQGLQFLFEYFSETQRNKGNFPGRFSGRQFSNSRSEMNVSTLELGDSALYLCASAQGAGMNTEAFFGQGTRLTVV.

CDR3 sequence: CASSHHGTSGGAVQDTQYF. For the CDR3, the DNA is TGCGCCAGCAGCCACCACGGGACTAGCGGGGGGGCCGTACAAGATACGCAGTATTTT. This sequence joins TRBV4-1 and TRBJ2-3, with 16 bases identical to TRBD2. Unmatched junction bases numbered 11, after V lost 3 bases and J lost 5 bases. Germline V CDR1 and CDR2: MGHRA, YSYEKL. CDR3 size: 19 residues.

V usage is TRBV9 and J usage is TRBJ1-3; 7 bases match TRBD1. Germline CDR1 and CDR2: SGDLS and YYNGEE. The CDR3 loop spans 17 amino acids. V gave up 0 bases and J gave up 0 bases; unmatched junction bases: 6. The CDR3 DNA follows: TGTGCCAGCAGCGTAGGACAGGGACGAAGCTCTGGAAACACCATATATTTT. This gives the protein CASSVGQGRSSGNTIYF. The variable domain in full, with the rest retrieved from reference TRBV9 and TRBJ1-3, is DSGVTQTPKHLITATGQRVTLRCSPRSGDLSVYWYQQSLDQGLQFLIQYYNGEERAKGNILERFSAQQFPDLHSELNLSSLELGDSALYFCASSVGQGRSSGNTIYFGEGSWLTVV.

The chain joins TRBV5-1 to TRBJ1-2, with D hard to call. CDR3 length equals 15 residues. V lost 0 bases and J lost 6, with 15 bases in between. Germline values: CDR1 SGHRS, CDR2 YFSETQ. Written as DNA, the CDR3 is TGCGCCAGCAGCTTGGTGTATAACGCGATTGATGGCTACACCTTC. Protein sequence: CASSLVYNAIDGYTF.

The V gene is TRBV30, the J gene TRBJ2-1; a possible D gene is TRBD2 (6 bases). V lost 5 bases and J 7 bases, leaving 12 bases between the germline ends. The CDR3 is 12 amino acids. Germline CDR1 and CDR2: GTSNPN and SVGIG (reference sequence). The CDR3 DNA follows: TGTGCCTGGGATGCGGGGTGGAATGAGCAGTTCTTC. This translates into CAWDAGWNEQFF. The entire variable domain, with the rest obtained from reference TRBV30 and TRBJ2-1, is as follows: SQTIHQWPATLVQPVGSPLSLECTVEGTSNPNLYWYRQAAGRGLQLLFYSVGIGQISSEVPQNLSASRPQDRQFILSSKKLLLSDSGFYLCAWDAGWNEQFFGPGTRLTVL.

This rearrangement joins TRBV27 to TRBJ2-5, with 12 bases fitting TRBD1. Germline loops: CDR1 MNHEY, CDR2 SMNVEV (reference sequence). This CDR3 region has 15 residues. V gave up 10 bases and J gave up 4 bases; unmatched junction bases: 10. The DNA for the CDR3 is TGTGCCACCTCTCCGGGACAGGGGGCTGCAGAGACCCAGTACTTC. Translated: CATSPGQGAAETQYF.

The CDR3 DNA reads TGTGCCAGCAGCCAAGATGAGAATTCACCCCTCCACTTT. Its translation: CASSQDENSPLHF. The chain combines TRBV3-1 (or the pseudogene TRBV3-2) with TRBJ1-6; D is unclear. V was shortened by 0 bases and J by 7 bases, with 4 bases between the two germline ends. Germline V CDR1 and CDR2: LGHDT, YNNKEL (reference sequence). The CDR3 contains 13 residues.

The V call is TRBV7-6, the J call TRBJ1-1; D call uncertain. Trimming removed 5 bases from V and 1 base from J, with 14 bases in between. This CDR3 region has 15 residues. CDR1 SGHVS and CDR2 FNYEAQ come from the germline V gene. Here the CDR3 DNA reads TGTGCCAGCAGCCAGATCCTGACGGGGAACACTGAAGCTTTCTTT. Amino acids: CASSQILTGNTEAFF.

Concerning this clone: The same CDR3 is also encoded by other DNA sequences in this sample. This chain links TRBV5-1 with TRBJ1-1; D is undetermined. This CDR3 spans 15 amino acids. The V end lost 0 bases, the J end lost 0 bases, and 9 bases lay between the germline ends. CDR1 and CDR2 from the germline V gene are SGHRS and YFSETQ. CDR3 DNA: TGCGCCAGCAGCTTGGCGGCAGGAATGAACACTGAAGCTTTCTTT. Its translation: CASSLAAGMNTEAFF. Full variable domain (remainder filled in from reference TRBV5-1 and TRBJ1-1): KAGVTQTPRYLIKTRGQQVTLSCSPISGHRSVSWYQQTPGQGLQFLFEYFSETQRNKGNFPGRFSGRQFSNSRSEMNVSTLELGDSALYLCASSLAAGMNTEAFFGQGTRLTVV.

This clone occurred a few times. The chain employs TRBV7-7 and TRBJ1-1; D is uncertain. Trimming shortened V by 5 bases and J by 4 bases, and 17 bases separated the two germline ends. The CDR3 totals 15 residues. In germline, CDR1 is SSHAT, CDR2 FNYEAQ (reference sequence). CDR3 protein: CASSHQRRGGTEAFF. CDR3 in DNA: TGTGCCAGCAGCCACCAACGGCGGGGTGGCACTGAAGCTTTCTTT. Drawing the rest from reference TRBV7-7 and TRBJ1-1, the complete variable domain is GAGVSQSPRYKVTKRGQDVTLRCDPISSHATLYWYQQALGQGPEFLTYFNYEAQPDKSGLPSDRFSAERPEGSISTLTIQRTEQRDSAMYRCASSHQRRGGTEAFFGQGTRLTVV.

The chain couples TRBV28 to TRBJ2-2; 11 bases match TRBD2. The CDR3 length is 19 residues. Losses at the gene ends were 7 bases for V and 1 base for J; bases not matched to a gene: 14. Germline values: CDR1 MDHEN, CDR2 SYDVKM. CDR3 residues: CASKSQASGGFKNTGELFF. The CDR3, as DNA: TGTGCCAGCAAGAGCCAGGCTAGCGGGGGGTTTAAGAACACCGGGGAGCTGTTTTTT.

V is TRBV24-1 and J is TRBJ1-1; D is unclear. This CDR3 comprises 12 residues. Between the trimmed V and J ends, which lost 5 bases and 2 bases, there was a span of 5 bases. Germline V gives CDR1 KGHDR, CDR2 SFDVKD. The CDR3 here is CATSAGNTEAFF. DNA for the CDR3: TGTGCCACCAGTGCGGGTAACACTGAAGCTTTCTTT.

Of note for this clone: In the same sample, other DNA sequences code for this CDR3. The chain is built from TRBV7-9 and TRBJ1-1, with a weak D call TRBD1 (6 bases). With 5 bases removed from V and 5 bases from J, the gap between germline ends came to 15 bases. The CDR3 runs to 14 residues. The germline V gene has CDR1 SEHNR and CDR2 FQNEAQ (reference sequence). CDR3 amino acids: CASSPRGGGTEAFF. For the CDR3, the DNA is TGTGCCAGCAGCCCGCGGGGGGGCGGGACTGAAGCTTTCTTT.

The rearrangement links TRBV3-1 (or the pseudogene TRBV3-2) to TRBJ2-7, with D perhaps TRBD1 (5 bases). The CDR3 totals 14 residues. Trimming stripped 4 bases from V and 3 bases from J, with 13 bases between. CDR1 and CDR2 (germline): LGHDT, YNNKEL (reference sequence). CDR3 protein: CASSPQGRDYEQYF. The CDR3 DNA sequence: TGTGCCAGCAGCCCCCAGGGAAGGGACTACGAGCAGTACTTC.

The chain employs TRBV5-6 and TRBJ2-2, with 12 bases lining up with TRBD2. The V segment lost 5 bases and the J segment 4 bases; nucleotides outside the gene matches: 3. This CDR3 has 15 residues. Germline V gives CDR1 SGHDT, CDR2 YYEEEE. The CDR3 region is CASSGLAGSTGELFF. Written as DNA, the CDR3 is TGTGCCAGCAGTGGACTAGCGGGGAGCACCGGGGAGCTGTTTTTT. Full variable domain (rest looked up from reference TRBV5-6 and TRBJ2-2): DAGVTQSPTHLIKTRGQQVTLRCSPKSGHDTVSWYQQALGQGPQFIFQYYEEEERQRGNFPDRFSGHQFPNYSSELNVNALLLGDSALYLCASSGLAGSTGELFFGEGSRLTVL.

This chain connects TRBV11-2 to TRBJ1-6; tentatively, D is TRBD1 (5 bases). CDR1 is SGHAT, CDR2 FQNNGV, per germline. The V gene lost 3 bases and the J gene lost 4 bases, with 10 bases spanning the gap. This CDR3 region has 15 residues. The CDR3 coding sequence is TGTGCCAGCAGCTTTGGACACCCTTATAATTCACCCCTCCACTTT. This codes for CASSFGHPYNSPLHF. Based on the CDR3 plus reference TRBV11-2 and TRBJ1-6, the full variable domain is EAGVAQSPRYKIIEKRQSVAFWCNPISGHATLYWYQQILGQGPKLLIQFQNNGVVDDSQLPKDRFSAERLKGVDSTLKIQPAKLEDSAVYLCASSFGHPYNSPLHFGNGTRLTVT.

The chain carries TRBV14 and TRBJ2-1; D might be TRBD2 (5 bases). V was cut by 3 bases and J by 0 bases, with 12 bases left in between. The CDR3 runs to 16 residues. The V gene's germline CDR1 is SGHDN and CDR2 FVKESK. CDR3 amino acids: CASSHPMGSSYNEQFF. CDR3 sequence (DNA): TGTGCCAGCAGCCACCCCATGGGGAGCTCCTACAATGAGCAGTTCTTC.

This clone appeared a single time. The J gene is TRBJ1-1, the V gene TRBV9; TRBD1 matches 9 bases. Germline V CDR1 and CDR2: SGDLS, YYNGEE. V gave up 2 bases and J gave up 5 bases; unmatched junction bases: 7. This CDR3 region has 15 residues. The CDR3 bases are TGTGCCAGCAGCGTTCGACAGGGGGGTCATACTGAAGCTTTCTTT. Its translation: CASSVRQGGHTEAFF.

The V gene is TRBV9, the J gene TRBJ2-3, with 7 bases aligning to TRBD2. Trimming cost V 4 bases and J 0 bases; bases outside gene matches: 8. The germline V gene encodes CDR1 SGDLS and CDR2 YYNGEE. This CDR3 is 16 amino acids long. In nucleotides, the CDR3 is TGTGCCAGCAGCTATCGGGGGGAAACTAGCACAGATACGCAGTATTTT. It yields the protein CASSYRGETSTDTQYF.

The V gene is TRBV6-2 or TRBV6-3, the J gene TRBJ2-1; D is perhaps TRBD2 (5 bases). The CDR3 is made up of 14 amino acids. Trimming left V 0 bases short and J 6 bases short, with 9 bases between. CDR1 and CDR2 (germline): MNHEY, SVGEGT. CDR3 amino acids: CASSYSSGVNEQFF. Here the CDR3 DNA reads TGTGCCAGCAGTTACTCGTCCGGGGTCAATGAGCAGTTCTTC.

The CDR3 region has the DNA TGTGCCAGCAGGAGTCCTGCGGCCTACGAGCAGTACTTC. Its protein is CASRSPAAYEQYF. V is TRBV2 and J is TRBJ2-7; no clear D. Trimming took 6 bases from V and 2 from J, leaving 11 bases between them. Germline CDR1 is SNHLY and CDR2 is FYNNEI. The CDR3 has 13 residues.

The V gene is TRBV19, the J gene TRBJ1-2; D uncertain. V was cut by 2 bases and J by 6 bases, with 10 bases left in between. The CDR3 is 13 residues long. CDR1 is LNHDA, CDR2 SQIVND, per germline (reference sequence). The CDR3: CASSIRTRDGYTF. The CDR3 DNA reads as TGTGCCAGTAGTATAAGGACGCGGGATGGCTACACCTTC.

The chain combines TRBV6-6 with TRBJ2-7; no clear D. The CDR3 loop spans 11 amino acids. The V end lost 6 bases, the J end lost 0 bases, and 3 bases lay between the germline ends. In germline, CDR1 is MNHNY, CDR2 SVGAGI (reference sequence). The CDR3 DNA reads TGTGCCAGCAGCCGCTCCTACGAGCAGTACTTC. This codes for CASSRSYEQYF.

The V and J genes are TRBV4-1 and TRBJ2-3, with 11 bases identical to TRBD2. The CDR3 covers 17 residues. With V trimmed by 4 bases and J by 2 bases, 8 bases remained unmatched. Germline V gene lookup returns CDR1 MGHRA and CDR2 YSYEKL. In nucleotides, the CDR3 is TGCGCCAGCAGCCCCCAAGGGACTAGCGGAACCACAGATACGCAGTATTTT. This gives the protein CASSPQGTSGTTDTQYF.

The CDR3 loop reads CASSPRTGGGTEAFF. DNA of the CDR3: TGTGCCAGCAGCCCTCGGACAGGGGGTGGCACTGAAGCTTTCTTT. The V gene is TRBV11-2, the J gene TRBJ1-1, with 10 bases lining up with TRBD1. The germline CDR1 and CDR2 sequences are SGHAT and FQNNGV. V was pared by 5 bases and J by 4 bases, with 7 bases of the junction left unmatched. The CDR3 has 15 amino acids.

The chain joins TRBV27 to TRBJ2-3, with D tentatively TRBD2 (6 bases). The CDR3 is 15 amino acids. Germline values: CDR1 MNHEY, CDR2 SMNVEV (reference sequence). Trimming took 5 bases from V and 6 from J, leaving 18 bases between them. Here the CDR3 reads CASSRTGEERDTQYF. CDR3 DNA: TGTGCCAGCAGTCGGACGGGGGAGGAGCGCGATACGCAGTATTTT.

This clone occurred once. The chain links TRBV3-1 (or the pseudogene TRBV3-2) to TRBJ2-1, with TRBD2 identical over 12 bases. V lost 3 bases, J lost 4 bases, and 4 bases stayed unmatched. The CDR3 runs 16 residues. Germline V lookup: CDR1 LGHDT, CDR2 YNNKEL (reference sequence). The CDR3 DNA sequence: TGTGCCAGCAGCCACTGGACTAGCGGGAAATACAATGAGCAGTTCTTC. The encoded protein is CASSHWTSGKYNEQFF.

This clone was recorded only once. The V gene is TRBV13, the J gene TRBJ1-6, with 9 bases identical to TRBD1. The length of the CDR3 is 15 residues. Germline assignment: CDR1 PRHDT and CDR2 FYEKMQ (reference sequence). The V gene end was trimmed by 5 bases and the J gene end by 7 bases; junction bases not matched to a gene: 6. The DNA of the CDR3 is TGTGCCAGCAGCCCAGGACAGGGGAGGAATTCACCCCTCCACTTT. Protein: CASSPGQGRNSPLHF.

The chain links TRBV5-1 to TRBJ1-4; 8 positions match TRBD1. Per the germline V gene, CDR1 is SGHRS and CDR2 is YFSETQ. The CDR3 spans 17 residues. J lost 2 bases, V lost 2 bases, and 8 bases had no gene match. CDR3 nucleotide sequence: TGCGCCAGCAGCTTCCGGGACAGGTCTCTCACTAATGAAAAACTGTTTTTT. As protein: CASSFRDRSLTNEKLFF. Full variable domain (remainder filled in from reference TRBV5-1 and TRBJ1-4): KAGVTQTPRYLIKTRGQQVTLSCSPISGHRSVSWYQQTPGQGLQFLFEYFSETQRNKGNFPGRFSGRQFSNSRSEMNVSTLELGDSALYLCASSFRDRSLTNEKLFFGSGTQLSVL.

Concerning this clone itself: Additional DNA sequences in this sample encode the identical CDR3. The chain combines TRBV18 with TRBJ2-7; TRBD1 matches at 10 bases. This CDR3 comprises 15 residues. The V gene's germline CDR1 is KGHSH and CDR2 LQKENI. The ends lost 6 bases at V and 2 bases at J; junction bases unmatched: 7. The CDR3 bases are TGTGCCAGCTCCCCCGGGACAGGGGCAACCTACGAGCAGTACTTC. Translated, it gives CASSPGTGATYEQYF.

J is TRBJ1-2 and V is TRBV5-4, with D perhaps TRBD1 (6 bases). V was trimmed by 6 bases and J by 6 bases, leaving 18 bases between them. This CDR3 is 14 amino acids long. CDR1 is SGHNT and CDR2 is YYREEE in the germline V gene (reference sequence). The CDR3 nucleotides are TGTGCCAGCACCCCGGGAGGGGGTCGGGATGGCTACACCTTC. Its protein is CASTPGGGRDGYTF.